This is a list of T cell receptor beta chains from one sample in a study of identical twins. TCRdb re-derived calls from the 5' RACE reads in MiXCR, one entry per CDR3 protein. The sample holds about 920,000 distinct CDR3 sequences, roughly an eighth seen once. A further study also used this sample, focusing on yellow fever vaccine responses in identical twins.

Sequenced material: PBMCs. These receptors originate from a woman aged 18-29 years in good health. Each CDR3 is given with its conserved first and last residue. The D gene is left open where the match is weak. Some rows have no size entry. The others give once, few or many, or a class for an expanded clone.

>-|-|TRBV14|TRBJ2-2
TGTGCCAGCAGCCAAAGTATCAGGAAGGGAACCGGGGAGCTGTTTTTT
CASSQSIRKGTGELFF
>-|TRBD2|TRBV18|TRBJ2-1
TGTGCCAGCTCACCAAATAGCGGGGAACAATTCAGCTCCTACAATGAGCAGTTCTTC
CASSPNSGEQFSSYNEQFF
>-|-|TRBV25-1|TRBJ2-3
TGTGCCAGCAGTGAAGGCTTAGCGCTGGCTACGCAGTATTTT
CASSEGLALATQYF
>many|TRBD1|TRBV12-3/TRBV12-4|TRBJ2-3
TGTGCCAGCAGTTCGTCGGGACAGACGCAGTATTTT
CASSSSGQTQYF
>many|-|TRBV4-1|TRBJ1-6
TGCGCCAGCAGCCGAATTTCTCATACAGGAGACCTATTCACACCCCTCCACTTT
CASSRISHTGDLFTPLHF
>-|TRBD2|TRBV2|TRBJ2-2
TGTGCCAGCAGCCAGACTAGCGGGGGGATCTACACCGGGGAGCTGTTTTTT
CASSQTSGGIYTGELFF
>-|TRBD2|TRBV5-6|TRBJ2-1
TGTGCCAGCATCGTGACTAGCGGGAGTAAGTCAGGCGATGAGCAGTTCTTC
CASIVTSGSKSGDEQFF
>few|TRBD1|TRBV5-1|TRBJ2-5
TGCGCCAGTCTTGACAGGGGGCAGGAGACCCAGTACTTC
CASLDRGQETQYF
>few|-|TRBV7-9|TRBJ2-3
TGTGCCAGCAGCGCCGCCGGGGGTGGGGCAGATACGCAGTATTTT
CASSAAGGGADTQYF
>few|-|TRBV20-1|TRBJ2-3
TGCAGTGCTAGCCCCTTAAGGGGAAGCACAGATACGCAGTATTTT
CSASPLRGSTDTQYF
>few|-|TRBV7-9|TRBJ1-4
TGTGCCAGCAGCTTTGAGAGGGATGGAAAACTGTTTTTT
CASSFERDGKLFF
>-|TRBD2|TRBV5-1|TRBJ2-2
TGCGCCAGCAGCTTGGGGGCTAGCGGGAGTGGCACCGGGGAGCTGTTTTTT
CASSLGASGSGTGELFF
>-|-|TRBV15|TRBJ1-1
TGTGCCACCAGCAGAGATCCGACAGGTGAAGCTTTCTTT
CATSRDPTGEAFF
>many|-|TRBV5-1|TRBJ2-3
TGCGCCAGCAGGGGGTGGACACCGACCACAGATACGCAGTATTTT
CASRGWTPTTDTQYF
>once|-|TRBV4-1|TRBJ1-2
TGCGCCAGCAGCCAAGAGACTGATTATGGCTACACCTTC
CASSQETDYGYTF
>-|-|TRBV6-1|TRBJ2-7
TGTGCCAGCAGTGACAGGGGCAGAGGCTCCTACGAGCAGTACTTC
CASSDRGRGSYEQYF
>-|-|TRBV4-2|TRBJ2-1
TGTGCCAGCAGCCAAGCTGGACTGATCCCTAATGAGCAGTTCTTC
CASSQAGLIPNEQFF
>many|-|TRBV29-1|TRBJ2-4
TGCAGCGTTGTTCGTCTAGCTAGCTCCATTTTAGCCAAAAACATTCAGTACTTC
CSVVRLASSILAKNIQYF
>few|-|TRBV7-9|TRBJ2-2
TGTGCCAGCAACTCCCCCGGGGAGCTGTTTTTT
CASNSPGELFF
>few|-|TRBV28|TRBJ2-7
TGTGCCAGCAGCCTCCGGACGACAGGTTCCTACGAGCAGTACTTC
CASSLRTTGSYEQYF
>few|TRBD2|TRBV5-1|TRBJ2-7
TGCGCCAGCAGCGGATCTGGGACTAGCCTGTACGAGCAGTACTTC
CASSGSGTSLYEQYF
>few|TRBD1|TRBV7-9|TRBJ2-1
TGTGCCAGCAGCTCCTTCCGGGACAGGAATGAGCAGTTCTTC
CASSSFRDRNEQFF
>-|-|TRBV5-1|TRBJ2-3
TGCGCCAGCAGCTTGGCAGGGTGGTTTGGAGATACGCAGTATTTT
CASSLAGWFGDTQYF
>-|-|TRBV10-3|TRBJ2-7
TGTGCCATCGGTTGGGACTCCTACGAGCAGTACTTC
CAIGWDSYEQYF
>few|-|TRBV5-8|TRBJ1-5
TGTGCCAGCAGCTTTATCGGGGCAAGCAATCAGCCCCAGCATTTT
CASSFIGASNQPQHF
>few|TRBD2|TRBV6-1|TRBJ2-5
TGTGCCAGCGCCACTAGCGGGAGTGGCGAGACCCAGTACTTC
CASATSGSGETQYF
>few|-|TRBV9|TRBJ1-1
TGTGCCAGCAGCAAATTACAGGATACTGAAGCTTTCTTT
CASSKLQDTEAFF
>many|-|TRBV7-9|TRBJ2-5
TGTGCCAGCAGCTTAGAAGTGGAGACCCAGTACTTC
CASSLEVETQYF
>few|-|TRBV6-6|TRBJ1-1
TGTGCCAGCAGTTACGTGGGGGGGTCTGAAGCTTTCTTT
CASSYVGGSEAFF
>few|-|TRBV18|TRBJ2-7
TGTGCCAGCTCGCGCGGGGGAGGGACAACCGGCTACGAGCAGTACTTC
CASSRGGGTTGYEQYF
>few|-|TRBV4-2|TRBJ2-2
TGTGCCAGCAGCCAAGGGGTTTTGGGGGAGAAATCCGGGGAGCTGTTTTTT
CASSQGVLGEKSGELFF
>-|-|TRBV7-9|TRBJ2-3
TGTGCCAGCAGCCATGATCCTAATACGCAGTATTTT
CASSHDPNTQYF
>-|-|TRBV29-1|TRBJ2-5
TGCAGCGTTGTTGGGAGCCCAGGGGAGACCCAGTACTTC
CSVVGSPGETQYF
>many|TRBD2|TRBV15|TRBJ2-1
TGTGCCACCAGCAGAAACCTAGCGGGGGCCTACAATGAGCAGTTCTTC
CATSRNLAGAYNEQFF
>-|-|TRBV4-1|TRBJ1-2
TGCGCCAGCAGCCAATCCGGGGTCCTAAGCGGCTACACCTTC
CASSQSGVLSGYTF
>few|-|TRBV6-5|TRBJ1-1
TGTGCCAGCAGTTCCCGACCGGACACTGAAGCTTTCTTT
CASSSRPDTEAFF
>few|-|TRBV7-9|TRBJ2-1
TGTGCCAGCAGCTATACAACGGAGCAGTTCTTC
CASSYTTEQFF
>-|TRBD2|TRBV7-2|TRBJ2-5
TGTGCCAGCTCCCCGGGACTAGAGGGGACCTACCAAGAGACCCAGTACTTC
CASSPGLEGTYQETQYF
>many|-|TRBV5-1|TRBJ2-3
TGCGCCAGCAGTTGGGGCAGGAGTTTCACAGATACGCAGTATTTT
CASSWGRSFTDTQYF
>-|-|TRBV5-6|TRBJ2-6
TGTGCCAGCAGCTTTTACGGATCGACGGCCAACGTCCTGACTTTC
CASSFYGSTANVLTF
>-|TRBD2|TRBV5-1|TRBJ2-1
TGCGCCAGCAGCTTGGAAGGCGGGAGGACTGAGCAGTTCTTC
CASSLEGGRTEQFF
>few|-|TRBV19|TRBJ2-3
TGTGCCAGCCGATCCCCAGATACGCAGTATTTT
CASRSPDTQYF
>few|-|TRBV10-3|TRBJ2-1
TGTGCCATCAGTGATTATCAGGGTATCGAGCAGTTCTTC
CAISDYQGIEQFF
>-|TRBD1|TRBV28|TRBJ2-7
TGTGCCAGCAGTTTTGGGGGACAGACCTACGAGCAGTACTTC
CASSFGGQTYEQYF
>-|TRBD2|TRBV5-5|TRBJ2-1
TGTGCCAGCAGCTGGGAACCGGGACTAGGGCGATTTTTC
CASSWEPGLGRFF
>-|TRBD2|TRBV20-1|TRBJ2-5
TGCTGTGCTAGGGCGTCGGACATGTGGGGGGGGGAGACCCAGTACTTC
CCARASDMWGGETQYF
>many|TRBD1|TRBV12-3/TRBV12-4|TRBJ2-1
TGTGCCAGCAGTTTACGCAGGGGGTATGAGCAGTTCTTC
CASSLRRGYEQFF
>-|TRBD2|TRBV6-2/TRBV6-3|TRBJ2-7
TGTGCCAGCAGTTACTCGTCTGGACTAGTTTCCTACGAGCAGTACTTC
CASSYSSGLVSYEQYF
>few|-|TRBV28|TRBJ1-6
TGTGCCAGCAGTTTGAGGGTGTTTAATTCACCCCTCCACTTT
CASSLRVFNSPLHF
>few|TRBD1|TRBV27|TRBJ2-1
TGTGCCAGCAGCCTCGGGACAGGCGAATCAAGAATCTACAATGAGCAGTTCTTC
CASSLGTGESRIYNEQFF
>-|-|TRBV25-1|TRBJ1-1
TGTGCCAGCAGACTGGGGGCGGCATTGAACACTGAAGCTTTCTTT
CASRLGAALNTEAFF
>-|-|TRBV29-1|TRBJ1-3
TGCAGCGTTGGCACAGGGAACGGTGGAAACACCATATATTTT
CSVGTGNGGNTIYF
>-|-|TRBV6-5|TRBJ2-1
TGTGCCAGCAGTTACTCTGCGGGGGCCGGACTCTACAATGAGCAGTTCTTC
CASSYSAGAGLYNEQFF